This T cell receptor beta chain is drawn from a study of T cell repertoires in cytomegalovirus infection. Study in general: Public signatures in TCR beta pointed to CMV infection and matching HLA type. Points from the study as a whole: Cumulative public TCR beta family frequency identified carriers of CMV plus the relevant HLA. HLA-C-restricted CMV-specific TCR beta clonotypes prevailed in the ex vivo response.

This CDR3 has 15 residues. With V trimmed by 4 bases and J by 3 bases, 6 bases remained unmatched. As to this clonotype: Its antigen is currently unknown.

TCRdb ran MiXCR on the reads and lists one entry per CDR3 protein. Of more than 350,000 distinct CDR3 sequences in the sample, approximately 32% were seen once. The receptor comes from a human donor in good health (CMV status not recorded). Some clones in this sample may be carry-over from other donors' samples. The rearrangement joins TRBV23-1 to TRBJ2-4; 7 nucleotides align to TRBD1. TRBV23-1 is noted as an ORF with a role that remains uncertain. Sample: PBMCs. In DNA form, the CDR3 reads TGCGCCAGCAGTCCCCACAGGGGTGGCAAAAACATTCAGTACTTC. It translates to CASSPHRGGKNIQYF.